This T cell receptor beta chain was recorded in a study of CD8 T cells in Susac syndrome. RNA totalling roughly 0.5 to 1 ug underwent reverse transcription with random hexamers. Via MiXCR, TCRdb re-called the immunoSEQ multiplex PCR reads, giving one row per CDR3 protein. The sample holds more than 150,000 distinct CDR3 sequences, 95% seen once. Negative isolation was used for CD8+ and CD4+ T cells and FACS enrichment for TEMRA cells. The sample taken for sequencing was CD8+ T cells from PBMCs. The source is a human donor with Susac syndrome.

The CDR3 protein is CASSLLQGMNTEAFF. CDR3 DNA: TGTGCCAGCAGTCTCCTACAGGGTATGAACACTGAAGCTTTCTTT. V and J are TRBV6-5 and TRBJ1-1; D is possibly TRBD1 (6 bases). The V gene's germline CDR1 is MNHEY and CDR2 SVGAGI. The V end lost 5 bases, the J end lost 0 bases, and 13 bases lay between the germline ends. CDR3 length: 15 residues.